The rows below give T cell receptor beta chains drawn from one sample of a study of OX40 agonist ivuxolimab in advanced cancers. The protocol was immunoSEQ multiplex PCR, while the TCRdb copy is restricted to in-frame clones and leaves out a portion. The repertoire holds approximately 70,000 clones, with roughly 73% as singletons. The specimen comprised CD4+ or CD8+ T cells sorted from blood, sampled in a trial of the OX40 agonist ivuxolimab. These receptor sequences come from an adult with an advanced solid tumor such as melanoma, head and neck, liver or kidney cancer. CDR3s include the opening cysteine and the closing phenylalanine or tryptophan. D genes are given only for firm matches. Size values are once, few and many counts, or a class for expanded clones, and some rows have none.

TRBJ2-1 | TRBV5-1 | - | few | TGCGCCAGCAGCCCGACAGTTACAAGCTCCTACAATGAGCAGTTCTTC | CASSPTVTSSYNEQFF
TRBJ2-7 | TRBV19 | - | - | TGTGCCAGTAGTGGGGGGAGCTCCTACGAGCAGTACTTC | CASSGGSSYEQYF
TRBJ2-1 | TRBV7-7 | - | once | TGTGCTAGCAGCAACATCCAACGCAATGAGCAGTTCTTC | CASSNIQRNEQFF
TRBJ1-1 | TRBV9 | TRBD1 | - | TGTGCCAGCAGCATTTCGGACAGGGGGCTCACTGAAGCTTTCTTT | CASSISDRGLTEAFF
TRBJ1-3 | TRBV5-1 | TRBD1 | few | TGCGCCAGCAGCCTGGGGACAGATACTGGAAACACCATATATTTT | CASSLGTDTGNTIYF
TRBJ2-1 | TRBV7-7 | TRBD2 | - | TGTGCTAGCAGCCAACTAGCGATCTCCTACAATGAGCAGTTCTTC | CASSQLAISYNEQFF
TRBJ2-1 | TRBV21-1 | - | - | TGTGCCAGCAGCAAAGTCCCGGGGGGGAACTACAATGAGCAGTTCTTC | CASSKVPGGNYNEQFF
TRBJ2-6 | TRBV2 | - | - | TGTGCCAGAAAAAAGGACAACTCTGGGGCCAACGTCCTGACTTTC | CARKKDNSGANVLTF
TRBJ2-2 | TRBV4-1 | - | - | TGCGCCAGCAGCCAAGAGATATGGCAGAGGGTCATTGAACGATCCGGGGAGCTGTTTTTT | CASSQEIWQRVIERSGELFF
TRBJ2-7 | TRBV4-2 | TRBD2 | once | TGTGCCAGCAGCCAAGATGCAGCGGGGGCCTCCTACGAGCAGTACTTC | CASSQDAAGASYEQYF
TRBJ1-1 | TRBV29-1 | - | - | TGCAGCGTTGAAGGTCTCGGGAGGGCGGCGGCTTTCTTT | CSVEGLGRAAAFF
TRBJ1-5 | TRBV6-1 | TRBD1 | - | TGTGCCAGCAGTGAAGCTTACAACAGGGGATTTAGTCAGCCCCAGCATTTT | CASSEAYNRGFSQPQHF
TRBJ1-1 | TRBV19 | TRBD1 | once | TGTGCCAGTGCCAGGGGACAGGTTAACACTGAAGCTTTCTTT | CASARGQVNTEAFF
TRBJ2-7 | TRBV30 | - | medium-sized | TGTGCCTGGAGAAAGAAGACACTCTCCTACGAGCAGTACTTC | CAWRKKTLSYEQYF
TRBJ2-3 | TRBV29-1 | - | - | TGCAGCGTTGAACGGGCCTACCTGGGATCCGCACAGTATTTT | CSVERAYLGSAQYF
TRBJ2-7 | TRBV27 | - | - | TGTGCCAGCAGCCAACCGCCGGAGTCCTACGAGCAGTACTTC | CASSQPPESYEQYF
TRBJ1-4 | TRBV7-9 | - | - | TGTGCCAGCAGCTCGACAGGACTCAATGAGGAAAAACTGTTTTTT | CASSSTGLNEEKLFF
TRBJ2-5 | TRBV4-1 | TRBD2 | - | TGCGCCAGCAGCCAGAGGGGACTAGCGGGAGGGTATGCAGAGACCCAGTACTTC | CASSQRGLAGGYAETQYF
TRBJ2-5 | TRBV5-1 | - | - | TGCGCCAGCAGCCAGAACACAGGGGGAGGGGAGACCCAGTACTTC | CASSQNTGGGETQYF
TRBJ2-7 | TRBV2 | TRBD1 | - | TGTGCCAGCAGTGTTCGTTATTTGACAGGGGTCTCCTACGAGCAGTACTTC | CASSVRYLTGVSYEQYF
TRBJ1-1 | TRBV5-8 | - | - | TGTGCCAGCAGCTTGGACAGGATCGGCACTGAAGCTTTCTTT | CASSLDRIGTEAFF
TRBJ1-1 | TRBV25-1 | - | - | TGTGCCAGCAGTGATTCCATAACGGGTTCTGAAGCTTTCTTT | CASSDSITGSEAFF
TRBJ2-2 | TRBV9 | - | few | TGTGCCAGCAGCGGGTCGGTAAGGACAGCAAACACCGGGGAGCTGTTTTTT | CASSGSVRTANTGELFF
TRBJ2-5 | TRBV6-1 | - | - | TGTGCCAGCACTAACCATGGGGGGTTGGTGGAGACCCAGTACTTC | CASTNHGGLVETQYF
TRBJ1-1 | TRBV9 | - | - | TGTGCCAGCAGCGTAGGTTTAACGGAGAGGGCTTTCTTT | CASSVGLTERAFF
TRBJ1-2 | TRBV6-5 | - | - | TGTGCCAGCAGCCGGGGCTCCCGGAGGTATGGCTACACCTTC | CASSRGSRRYGYTF